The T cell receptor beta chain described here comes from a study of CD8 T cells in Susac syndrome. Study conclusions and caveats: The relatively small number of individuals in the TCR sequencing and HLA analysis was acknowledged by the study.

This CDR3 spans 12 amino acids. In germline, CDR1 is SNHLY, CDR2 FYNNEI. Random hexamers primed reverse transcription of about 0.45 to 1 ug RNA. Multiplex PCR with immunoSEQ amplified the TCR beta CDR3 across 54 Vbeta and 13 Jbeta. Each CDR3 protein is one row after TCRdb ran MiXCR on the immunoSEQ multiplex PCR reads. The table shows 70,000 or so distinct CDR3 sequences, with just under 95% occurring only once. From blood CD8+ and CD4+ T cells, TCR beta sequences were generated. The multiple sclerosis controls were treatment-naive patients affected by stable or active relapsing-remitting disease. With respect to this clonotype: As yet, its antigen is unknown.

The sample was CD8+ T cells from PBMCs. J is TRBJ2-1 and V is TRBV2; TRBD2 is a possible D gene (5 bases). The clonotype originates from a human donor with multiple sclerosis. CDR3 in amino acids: CGGWSSYNEQFF. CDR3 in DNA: TGTGGAGGGTGGAGCTCCTACAATGAGCAGTTCTTC.